The TCR beta chain described here comes from a study of shared clonotypes between healthy human individuals. Study-wide results and limits: Across several donors, naive CD4 shared 5% to 6%, naive CD8 over 3%, memory CD4 roughly 2.1%, memory CD8 approximately 0.4%. A reduction in generation probabilities was seen for non-shared clonotypes relative to those shared by all four donors.

This clone was observed a single time. Its specificity is not known. A split of CD4+ cells into CD45RA+ naive and CD45RA-negative memory subsets was performed. The CDR3 runs 13 residues. Between the trimmed V and J ends, which lost 4 bases and 0 bases, there was a span of 10 bases. Germline V lookup: CDR1 SQVTM, CDR2 ANQGSEA. Sequencing used immunoSEQ multiplex PCR; TCRdb keeps in-frame clones, though not all of them. The top ten hold 0.055% to 0.075% of the sample, which has roughly 530,000 clones, 90% to 96% seen once. This clonotype originated in a woman aged 25 to 45 in good health. The material sequenced was naive CD4+ T cells sorted from blood. The subset: CD45RA+ positively selected. The chain carries TRBV29-1 and TRBJ2-7; D is ambiguous. CDR3 nucleotides: TGCAGCGTTGTGGGTTCAGACTCCTACGAGCAGTACTTC. This translates into CSVVGSDSYEQYF.